This TCR beta chain was obtained from a study of shared clonotypes between healthy human individuals. Overall study context: The people who gave samples were a couple of women and three men aged 18 to 49. Used for every donor were three CD4 naive, three CD4 memory, two CD8 naive and one CD8 memory plate.

Repertoires were generated with immunoSEQ multiplex PCR, while TCRdb's copy carries only in-frame clones and drops some. This table has approximately 720,000 clones, roughly 94% appearing once. Remarks on this clone: Its antigen is currently unknown.

Notes on the study in general: The authors expected sequencing depth to affect clonotype sharing among donors. Around 5% of naive CD4 clonotypes were shared across four donors.

This CDR3 is built from 18 residues. The ends were cut back, 4 bases at V and 2 bases at J, with 18 bases in the middle. Naivety among CD8 cells was defined by CD45RO negativity and positive CCR7 selection, thereby excluding terminally differentiated effector memory CD45RA+ cells. This TCR was sampled from a man aged 30 to 39 in good health. The V call is TRBV23-1, the J call TRBJ2-6; D is undetermined. TRBV23-1 is noted as an ORF with a role that remains uncertain. Source material: naive CD8+ T cells sorted from blood. CDR3 loop: CASSLPRSQLPGANVLTF. CDR3 in DNA: TGCGCCAGCAGTCTCCCCCGCTCTCAACTTCCTGGGGCCAACGTCCTGACTTTC.